The 11 T cell receptor beta chains in this list originate from one sample, sequenced in a study of blood T cells in healthy people across ages. Then a second PCR, running about 6 to 12 cycles, was carried out with a sample-barcoded 5' primer and a J-beta primer mix. In TCRdb, the 5' RACE reads were re-called with MiXCR into one record per CDR3 protein. The profile shows more than 1.4 million distinct CDR3 sequences, 40% to 50% of them singletons. Source material: blood. The receptors derive from a woman younger than 30 in good health.

V gene TRBV24-1 combines with J gene TRBJ2-7; no firm D call. The CDR3 consists of 11 residues. The V gene's germline CDR1 is KGHDR and CDR2 SFDVKD. V was shortened by 5 bases and J by 7 bases, with 8 bases between the two germline ends. Written as DNA, the CDR3 is TGTGCCACCAGTGTGGGCAATGAGCAGTACTTC. This codes for CATSVGNEQYF.

The chain has TRBV27 and TRBJ2-7; a weak D match, TRBD1 (5 bases). From germline, CDR1 is MNHEY and CDR2 SMNVEV (reference sequence). This CDR3 is built from 13 residues. V dropped 11 bases and J dropped 7 bases, with 21 bases sitting between them. CDR3 region: CAGRQRTMGEQYF. The CDR3 DNA is TGTGCCGGCCGACAGAGGACAATGGGGGAGCAGTACTTC.

J is TRBJ1-6 and V is TRBV3-1; tentative D call: TRBD1 (5 bases). The V end was cut by 2 bases, the J end by 14 bases, with 22 bases between. CDR1 is LGHDT, CDR2 YNNKEL, per germline (reference sequence). This CDR3 has 16 amino acids. The CDR3 reads CASSQKGGGAYRALHF. CDR3 bases: TGTGCCAGCAGCCAAAAAGGAGGCGGGGCCTATCGGGCCCTCCACTTT.

This clonotype was seen a handful of times. The rearrangement uses TRBV2 and TRBJ2-1; a possible D gene is TRBD2 (5 bases). The CDR3 has 12 amino acids. The V end was cut by 3 bases, the J end by 9 bases, with 9 bases between. Germline V gene sequence: CDR1 SNHLY, CDR2 FYNNEI. CDR3 loop: CASSDPAGEQFF. The CDR3 DNA reads as TGTGCCAGCAGTGACCCTGCGGGTGAGCAGTTCTTC.

The sample holds a few counts of this clonotype. The rearrangement joins TRBV9 to TRBJ2-5; D is perhaps TRBD2 (5 bases). Germline-derived CDR1 and CDR2 are SGDLS and YYNGEE. The V and J ends lost 3 bases and 11 bases respectively, with 26 bases between them. The CDR3 has 16 residues. The chain's CDR3 is CASSAGGGLTYNEQYF. CDR3 sequence (DNA): TGTGCCAGCAGCGCAGGAGGTGGACTTACCTACAATGAGCAGTACTTC.

The J gene is TRBJ2-5, the V gene TRBV2; possible D gene TRBD2, 5 bases. Germline assignment: CDR1 SNHLY and CDR2 FYNNEI. The CDR3 consists of 12 residues. V was cut by 4 bases and J by 11 bases, with 14 bases left in between. In nucleotides, the CDR3 is TGTGCCAGCAGTGCGGAGGCCAATGAGCAGTACTTC. This codes for CASSAEANEQYF.

The chain joins TRBV12-3 or TRBV12-4 to TRBJ1-1; D is unresolved. CDR3 length equals 14 residues. Trimming cost V 1 base and J 2 bases, with 8 bases left between them. The DNA of the CDR3 is TGTGCCAGCAGTTTAGGGACGGACAACACTGAAGCTTTCTTT. Translating it yields CASSLGTDNTEAFF.

This chain links TRBV12-3 or TRBV12-4 with TRBJ2-3, with a possible D match to TRBD2 (6 bases). CDR3 length: 17 residues. V was pared by 4 bases and J by 0 bases, with 17 bases between. CDR3 nucleotides: TGTGCCAGCAGTTCTCCGGCGGGGAGCCCGAGCACAGATACGCAGTATTTT. Amino acid sequence: CASSSPAGSPSTDTQYF.

The rearrangement joins TRBV28 to TRBJ2-3, with unresolved D. CDR1 and CDR2 from the germline V gene are MDHEN and SYDVKM. CDR3 length: 14 amino acids. V lost 7 bases and J lost 1, with 12 bases in between. CDR3 protein: CASNQLRGTDTQYF. For the CDR3, the DNA is TGTGCCAGCAACCAGCTAAGAGGCACAGATACGCAGTATTTT.

V and J are TRBV12-3 or TRBV12-4 and TRBJ2-7; D is unclear. V was cut by 4 bases and J by 6 bases, with 10 bases left in between. CDR3 length: 12 amino acids. CDR3: CASSSFGPEQYF. DNA for the CDR3: TGTGCCAGCAGTTCATTTGGGCCCGAGCAGTACTTC.

The V and J genes are TRBV29-1 and TRBJ1-2, with 11 bases that match TRBD1. After removal of 4 bases from V and 7 bases from J, the junction contained 14 bases not matched to a gene. The germline V gene has CDR1 SQVTM and CDR2 ANQGSEA. The CDR3 has 16 amino acids. The CDR3 here is CSVGRTGGSELGGYTF. Here the CDR3 DNA reads TGCAGCGTTGGAAGGACAGGGGGCAGTGAACTCGGTGGCTACACCTTC.